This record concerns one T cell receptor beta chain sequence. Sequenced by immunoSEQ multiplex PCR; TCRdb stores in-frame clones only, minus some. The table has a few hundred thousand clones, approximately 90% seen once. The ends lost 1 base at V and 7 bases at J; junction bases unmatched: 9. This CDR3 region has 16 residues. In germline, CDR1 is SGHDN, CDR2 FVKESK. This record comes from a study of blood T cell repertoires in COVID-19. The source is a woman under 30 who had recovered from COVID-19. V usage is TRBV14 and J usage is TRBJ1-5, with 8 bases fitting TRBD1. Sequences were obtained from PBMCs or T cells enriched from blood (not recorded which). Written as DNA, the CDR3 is TGTGCCAGCAGCCAAGTTGGGGCAGGGGGCGCCCAGCCCCAGCATTTT. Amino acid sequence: CASSQVGAGGAQPQHF.